The rows below give T cell receptor beta chains drawn from one sample of a study of shared clonotypes between healthy human individuals. Method: immunoSEQ multiplex PCR; TCRdb's copy keeps in-frame clones and lacks some. The sample holds roughly 2.2 million clones, just over 90% seen once. What was sequenced was naive CD4+ T cells from PBMCs. The receptors derive from a man between 18 and 35 years old in good health. Some clones in this sample may be carry-over from other donors' samples. Both conserved end residues are part of each CDR3. The D gene is left open where the match is weak. Size values are once, few and many counts, or a class for expanded clones, and some rows have none.

v_call	d_call	j_call	clone_size	cdr3_nt	cdr3_aa
TRBV7-2	TRBD1	TRBJ1-2	.	TGTGCCAGCAGCTTAATGGGACAGACCTATGGCTACACCTTC	CASSLMGQTYGYTF
TRBV19	.	TRBJ2-2	once	TGTGCCAGTAGTACCCAATATGGGGAGCTGTTTTTT	CASSTQYGELFF
TRBV21-1	.	TRBJ2-7	.	TGTGCCAGCACCTTCTACCTTGGCCCCTACGAGCAGTACTTC	CASTFYLGPYEQYF
TRBV6-6	.	TRBJ1-1	.	TGTGCCAGCAGCCCTCAACCGGGCATGAACACTGAAGCTTTCTTT	CASSPQPGMNTEAFF
TRBV28	.	TRBJ2-5	.	TGTGCCAGCGGAAGGGTTGAAGAGACCCAGTACTTC	CASGRVEETQYF
TRBV6-1	TRBD1	TRBJ2-7	.	TGTGCCAGCAAACCGGGACAGGGTGTCTACGAGCAGTACTTC	CASKPGQGVYEQYF
TRBV19	TRBD1	TRBJ2-7	.	TGTGCCAGTAGGGCCGGGACAGGGCTTTCCTACGAGCAGTACTTC	CASRAGTGLSYEQYF
TRBV28	TRBD1	TRBJ2-3	once	TGTGCCAGCAGTTTACGACAGGGCGGCACAGATACGCAGTATTTT	CASSLRQGGTDTQYF
TRBV4-1	TRBD1	TRBJ1-5	.	TGCGCCAGCAGCCAGGACTTGACAGGGGTTCAGCCCCAGCATTTT	CASSQDLTGVQPQHF
TRBV19	.	TRBJ2-1	few	TGTGCCAGTAGTATTTTCCATGAGCAGTTCTTC	CASSIFHEQFF
TRBV18	.	TRBJ2-6	.	TGTGCCAGCTCACCTACCTCTGATGGGGCCAACGTCCTGACTTTC	CASSPTSDGANVLTF
TRBV28	.	TRBJ1-2	.	TGTGCCAGCAGTTTGGGGCAGGGGAACTATGGCTACACCTTC	CASSLGQGNYGYTF
TRBV2	.	TRBJ1-3	.	TGTGCCAGCAGTGAAGCCCAAGGCTCTGGAAACACCATATATTTT	CASSEAQGSGNTIYF
TRBV6-4	.	TRBJ1-2	.	TGTGCCAGCAGTGACACCAGGAACCACTATGGCTACACCTTC	CASSDTRNHYGYTF
TRBV2	.	TRBJ2-1	.	TGTGCCAGCTTCCGGGATCCTTACAATGAGCAGTTCTTC	CASFRDPYNEQFF
TRBV29-1	TRBD2	TRBJ2-5	.	TGCAGCGTTGATGTTAGCGGGATGTCAGAGACCCAGTACTTC	CSVDVSGMSETQYF
TRBV7-6	.	TRBJ1-1	.	TGTGCCAGCAGCCATGGGGCCTTGACCCAGGGGAACGGGATCACTGAAGCTTTCTTT	CASSHGALTQGNGITEAFF
TRBV11-2	.	TRBJ2-5	.	TGTGCCAGCAGCTCCCGAGGTCGGCAGTACCAAGAGACCCAGTACTTC	CASSSRGRQYQETQYF
TRBV6-5	.	TRBJ2-7	.	TGTGCCAGCAGTTACTCAGGCTGGCAGCGCGAGCAGTACTTC	CASSYSGWQREQYF
TRBV2	.	TRBJ1-3	.	TGTGCCAGCAGTGAACTAGGGGCTGGCTCTGGAAACACCATATATTTT	CASSELGAGSGNTIYF
TRBV7-2	TRBD1	TRBJ2-7	.	TGTGCCAGCAGCTTATGGGACAGGGCCAACGAGCAGTACTTC	CASSLWDRANEQYF
TRBV9	TRBD2	TRBJ2-7	.	TGTGCCAGCAGCGCGACCGGGACTAGCGGGACGTACGAGCAGTACTTC	CASSATGTSGTYEQYF
TRBV7-9	TRBD1	TRBJ2-2	.	TGTGCCAGCAGGACAGGGGCCGGGGAGCTGTTTTTT	CASRTGAGELFF
TRBV14	.	TRBJ2-7	.	TGTGCCAGCAGCCGGGGTGGTTTTTTTGACCGCTACGAGCAGTACTTC	CASSRGGFFDRYEQYF
TRBV5-1	TRBD2	TRBJ2-1	.	TGCGCCAGCAGCTTGGTGGCTAGCGGGTACAATGAGCAGTTCTTC	CASSLVASGYNEQFF
TRBV29-1	.	TRBJ1-1	few	TGCAGCGTTGGCAGGGACACTGAAGCTTTCTTT	CSVGRDTEAFF
TRBV25-1	.	TRBJ1-1	.	TGTGCCACGAATGAGCACACTGAAGCTTTCTTT	CATNEHTEAFF
TRBV5-4	.	TRBJ2-1	.	TGTGCCAGCAGCTTGGGCCGCTCCTACAATGAGCAGTTCTTC	CASSLGRSYNEQFF
TRBV9	TRBD2	TRBJ2-5	.	TGTGCCAGCAGCGTACCAGCGGGAGGAATCGAGACCCAGTACTTC	CASSVPAGGIETQYF
TRBV28	.	TRBJ1-5	.	TGTGCCAGCACCCCTGGAGGGGCATACCAGCCCCAGCATTTT	CASTPGGAYQPQHF
TRBV7-3	.	TRBJ2-3	.	TGTGCCAGCAGCGCCCGGGCCACAGATACGCAGTATTTT	CASSARATDTQYF
TRBV5-1	TRBD1	TRBJ2-2	.	TGCGCCAGCAGCTCTCAGGGGGTGGCCGGGGAGCTGTTTTTT	CASSSQGVAGELFF
TRBV15	.	TRBJ1-2	.	TGTGCCACCAGCAGAGAAATCAGGACAAGTCTCTATGGCTACACCTTC	CATSREIRTSLYGYTF
TRBV6-5	.	TRBJ1-1	.	TGTGCCAGCAGTTACTCCCTCGGACGCACTGAAGCTTTCTTT	CASSYSLGRTEAFF
TRBV5-4	.	TRBJ2-5	.	TGTGCCAGCAGCTTGTCTTGGGGGCAGGAGACCCAGTACTTC	CASSLSWGQETQYF
TRBV28	TRBD1	TRBJ2-5	.	TGTGCCAGCAGTAAACGACAGGGAGTGGAGACCCAGTACTTC	CASSKRQGVETQYF
TRBV28	TRBD1	TRBJ1-3	.	TGTGCCAGCAGTACCGACAGGGGTTACACCATATATTTT	CASSTDRGYTIYF
TRBV5-1	.	TRBJ2-1	.	TGCGCCAGCAGCGCGGACAGCTACAATGAGCAGTTCTTC	CASSADSYNEQFF
TRBV27	.	TRBJ2-5	once	TGTGCCAGCAGTAAAAGGGCTCAAGAGACCCAGTACTTC	CASSKRAQETQYF
TRBV27	.	TRBJ1-1	once	TGTGCCACCAGCCCCCTCGGGGTATCTGTGAACACTGAAGCTTTCTTT	CATSPLGVSVNTEAFF
TRBV27	.	TRBJ2-7	.	TGTGCCAGCAGTTCGGGGACCCCTGGGGCCTACGAGCAGTACTTC	CASSSGTPGAYEQYF
TRBV3-2	.	TRBJ2-1	.	TGTGCCAGCAGCCAACTCCAGTTCTTC	CASSQLQFF
TRBV6-5	TRBD2	TRBJ2-7	.	TGTGCCAGCAGTCCTAGCGGGAGTAGCTACGAGCAGTACTTC	CASSPSGSSYEQYF
TRBV6-5	TRBD2	TRBJ2-7	.	TGTGCCAGCAGCCCAAGCGGGAGAAGGCTTCACGAGCAGTACTTC	CASSPSGRRLHEQYF
TRBV19	.	TRBJ1-2	.	TGTGCCAGTAGTCCTCAATTGGACGATGGCTACACCTTC	CASSPQLDDGYTF
TRBV4-1	TRBD2	TRBJ2-7	.	TGCGCCAGCAGCCGCCGGCGGGAGGAATCCTACGAGCAGTACTTC	CASSRRREESYEQYF
TRBV6-1	.	TRBJ1-3	.	TGTGCCAGCAGTGGGAAGAGATCTGGAAACACCATATATTTT	CASSGKRSGNTIYF
TRBV7-6	TRBD2	TRBJ2-1	.	TGTGCCAGCAGCTTTGGGGGGAGGGGTCGATCCTACAATGAGCAGTTCTTC	CASSFGGRGRSYNEQFF
TRBV7-2	.	TRBJ2-3	.	TGTGCCAGCAGCCTAGGTCGGACGGATACGCAGTATTTT	CASSLGRTDTQYF
TRBV28	TRBD2	TRBJ2-1	.	TGTGCCAGCAGGGAGCCCGGACTAGCGGGAGGCGTTAGCTCCTACAATGAGCAGTTCTTC	CASREPGLAGGVSSYNEQFF
TRBV5-1	.	TRBJ1-5	.	TGCGCCAGCAGCCCAGTTGCGGGCAATCAGCCCCAGCATTTT	CASSPVAGNQPQHF
TRBV28	TRBD2	TRBJ2-2	.	TGTGCCACCTGGGGGGGACTACTCCGAACCACCGGGGAGCTGTTTTTT	CATWGGLLRTTGELFF
TRBV28	TRBD1	TRBJ2-2	.	TGTGCCAGCTGGGACAGGGGAGGGACCGGGGAGCTGTTTTTT	CASWDRGGTGELFF
TRBV27	.	TRBJ2-7	.	TGTGCCAGCAGTTTATCGAAGTGGCGGGGCTCCTACGAGCAGTACTTC	CASSLSKWRGSYEQYF
TRBV2	TRBD2	TRBJ2-2	.	TGTGCCAGCAAACAGCTAGCGGGGATGAACACCGGGGAGCTGTTTTTT	CASKQLAGMNTGELFF